This TCR beta chain was recorded in a study of Ad26.COV2.S vaccination and SARS-CoV-2 variants. Germline V gives CDR1 SEHNR, CDR2 FQNEAQ (reference sequence). The germline V and J ends were trimmed by 5 bases and 4 bases, with 17 bases remaining between them. The CDR3 covers 15 residues. The repertoire was sequenced with immunoSEQ multiplex PCR; TCRdb's copy has only in-frame clones and lacks some. The top ten hold approximately 1.5% of the sample, which has fewer than 900,000 clones, 70% to 90% seen once. Treatment meaning: 19 received Ad26.COV2.S at low or high dose, single or two shots; 5 received placebo; per-sample allocation not given. Following the first vaccine or placebo injection, samples were taken on day 63.

This TCR came from a person between 18 and 60 years old who received the Ad26.COV2.S COVID-19 vaccine or a placebo. This sequence joins TRBV7-9 and TRBJ2-5; D perhaps matches TRBD2 (5 bases). The sample in question was peripheral blood, obtained in a trial of Ad26.COV2.S vaccine versus placebo. CDR3 bases: TGTGCCAGCAGCCCCCCACGGGAAAGTAGAGAGACCCAGTACTTC. Protein sequence: CASSPPRESRETQYF.